This TCR beta chain stems from a study of cytomegalovirus exposure and HLA in healthy donors. It was with 60 Vbeta and 13 Jbeta primers that the PCR ran. The method was immunoSEQ multiplex PCR; TCRdb's version includes in-frame clones alone and lacks a portion of them. The sample yields tens of thousands of clones, less than 80% seen once. The V end lost 2 bases, the J end lost 6 bases, and 11 bases lay between the germline ends. This CDR3 is 13 amino acids long. CDR1 and CDR2 (germline): SGHTS, YDEGEE. Sequenced sample: PBMCs. This TCR was recovered from a woman between 45 and 65 years old in good health and CMV-seropositive. V gene TRBV5-8 combines with J gene TRBJ1-1, with D possibly TRBD1 on 5 matching bases. Here the CDR3 reads CASSFGTGAEAFF. The CDR3 region has the DNA TGTGCCAGCAGCTTTGGGACGGGGGCTGAAGCTTTCTTT.